These T cell receptor beta chains were read from a single sample in a study of technical replicates of blood from four donors. Clones were read by immunoSEQ multiplex PCR, and TCRdb kept only the in-frame ones, dropping some. This sample has around 76,000 clones, with around 97% found just once. The sequencing sample was made of T cells isolated from PBMCs. The receptor source for this set is a human donor in good health. The CDR3 runs from the conserved cysteine through the conserved F or W. Fields, in order: D gene, J gene, clone size, V gene, CDR3 DNA, CDR3 protein. D genes are given only for firm matches. Size is omitted from some rows. Given values are once, few, many or a class for expanded clones.

TRBD1,TRBJ1-1,.,TRBV27,TGTGCCAGCAGGGATTACAGGGGTGGGGACACTGAAGCTTTCTTT,CASRDYRGGDTEAFF
.,TRBJ1-4,.,TRBV7-9,TGTGCCAGCAGCTTGGGGAGGGATAATGAAAAACTGTTTTTT,CASSLGRDNEKLFF
.,TRBJ1-5,.,TRBV7-9,TGTGCCAGCAGCTTACAGGGCAATCAGCCCCAGCATTTT,CASSLQGNQPQHF
.,TRBJ2-1,.,TRBV4-2,TGTGCCAGCAGCCAAGTGCAGGGAGGCTCCTACAATGAGCAGTTCTTC,CASSQVQGGSYNEQFF
TRBD1,TRBJ1-1,.,TRBV10-2,TGCGCCAGCAGCCTGAAGGGACAGGAATTGACTGAAGCTTTCTTT,CASSLKGQELTEAFF
TRBD1,TRBJ1-1,.,TRBV4-1,TGCGCCAGCAGCCCGGGACAGAGGACTGAAGCTTTCTTT,CASSPGQRTEAFF
.,TRBJ1-2,.,TRBV7-6,TGTGCCAGCAGCACGGGACACGAAGGGGATGGCTACACCTTC,CASSTGHEGDGYTF
.,TRBJ2-7,.,TRBV28,TGTGCCAGCACCACGTCAGGAAAACGATACGAGCAGTACTTC,CASTTSGKRYEQYF
.,TRBJ1-3,.,TRBV7-9,TGTGCCAGCAGCTTAGGTCGAGACTCTGGAAACACCATATATTTT,CASSLGRDSGNTIYF
TRBD2,TRBJ2-5,once,TRBV11-3,TGTGCCAGCAGCGAGACTAGCGGGGGGGGTAAGACCCAGTACTTC,CASSETSGGGKTQYF
TRBD2,TRBJ2-5,.,TRBV9,TGTGCCAGCAGCCTACGGACTAGCGGGGACCAAGAGACCCAGTACTTC,CASSLRTSGDQETQYF
.,TRBJ1-1,.,TRBV29-1,TGCAGCGTTGAGAGAGATCGACAGACCACTGAAGCTTTCTTT,CSVERDRQTTEAFF
.,TRBJ2-5,.,TRBV27,TGTGCCAGCAGTCCCGGTGAGCGTGCCCAGTACTTC,CASSPGERAQYF
TRBD2,TRBJ2-3,.,TRBV13,TGTGCCAGCAGCGCCATAGCGGGCGGAGGAGATACGCAGTATTTT,CASSAIAGGGDTQYF
TRBD1,TRBJ1-1,.,TRBV25-1,TGTGCCAGCAGTCCGGACAGGTGGATCGCTTTCTTT,CASSPDRWIAFF
TRBD2,TRBJ2-7,.,TRBV2,TGTGCCAGCAGTCCAACCCCGGGAGGGCAAAGGACCTACGAGCAGTACTTC,CASSPTPGGQRTYEQYF
TRBD1,TRBJ2-2,.,TRBV5-6,TGTGCCAGCAGCCCCCTGGGACAGGGGGTGGGTACCGGGGAGCTGTTTTTT,CASSPLGQGVGTGELFF
TRBD2,TRBJ2-1,.,TRBV5-4,TGTGCCAGCAGCTTGACAGCGGGAGTATTAAATGAGCAGTTCTTC,CASSLTAGVLNEQFF
.,TRBJ1-1,.,TRBV15,TGTGCCACCAGCAGAGATCCGGGATACATGAACACTGAAGCTTTCTTT,CATSRDPGYMNTEAFF
TRBD2,TRBJ2-1,once,TRBV6-5,TGTGCCAGCAGTGTTTCTAGCGGGATGATGTATGAGCAGTTCTTC,CASSVSSGMMYEQFF
.,TRBJ1-5,.,TRBV4-1,TGCGCCAGCAGCCGCGAAGAGACAGGCGGTAATCAGCCCCAGCATTTT,CASSREETGGNQPQHF
.,TRBJ1-3,.,TRBV2,TGTGCCAGCAGTGTCAGGGGCCAGTCCCCCATATATTTT,CASSVRGQSPIYF
.,TRBJ2-7,.,TRBV6-6,TGTGCCAGCCGGAGGTCGAGCAACTCCTACGAGCAGTACTTC,CASRRSSNSYEQYF
.,TRBJ1-2,.,TRBV7-9,TGTGCCAGCAGCAAGGGACTCGCGGACTATGGCTACACCTTC,CASSKGLADYGYTF
.,TRBJ1-3,.,TRBV11-2,TGTGCCAGCAGCTTTCAATCGGTAGCCTCTGGAAACACCATATATTTT,CASSFQSVASGNTIYF
.,TRBJ1-3,once,TRBV4-1,TGCGCCAGCAGCCAAGCTACGGGGGGTGGAAACACCATATATTTT,CASSQATGGGNTIYF
.,TRBJ2-5,once,TRBV21-1,TGTGCCAGCAGCAAGGCGAGTCCCGGGACTGGTTATCAAGAGACCCAGTACTTC,CASSKASPGTGYQETQYF
TRBD1,TRBJ2-3,.,TRBV25-1,TGTGCCAGCAGCTTCGGGACAGGGGCCTGGACAGATACGCAGTATTTT,CASSFGTGAWTDTQYF
.,TRBJ1-1,.,TRBV29-1,TGCAGCGTTGAACCCTTGGCGGTGGCTTTCTTT,CSVEPLAVAFF
TRBD1,TRBJ1-2,.,TRBV28,TGTGCCAGCAGTACGACAGGGATCGCGGGCTATGGCTACACCTTC,CASSTTGIAGYGYTF
TRBD2,TRBJ2-1,.,TRBV2,TGTGCCAGCATTTCGACTAGCGGGAGGGCCCCCTACAATGAGCAGTTCTTC,CASISTSGRAPYNEQFF
TRBD2,TRBJ2-1,.,TRBV30,TGTGCCTGGGAGACTAGCGGGGGATACAATGAGCAGTTCTTC,CAWETSGGYNEQFF
.,TRBJ2-4,.,TRBV2,TGTGCCAGCAGGTCCTTAGCCAAAAACATTCAGTACTTC,CASRSLAKNIQYF
.,TRBJ2-4,.,TRBV11-2,TGTGCCAGCAGCTTGCAGGGAGGCATTCAGTACTTC,CASSLQGGIQYF
.,TRBJ2-7,.,TRBV25-1,TGTGCCAGCAATCGGCAGGGTACCTACGAGCAGTACTTC,CASNRQGTYEQYF
.,TRBJ2-1,.,TRBV15,TGTGCCACCAGCGATGAGCGCCCCCCCGGCAATGAGCAGTTCTTC,CATSDERPPGNEQFF
.,TRBJ1-2,.,TRBV7-9,TGTGCCAGCAGCTTGGTAGGGGTTAACTATGGCTACACCTTC,CASSLVGVNYGYTF
.,TRBJ1-1,.,TRBV7-3,TGTGCCAGCAGCTTGGGACATTCGAACACTGAAGCTTTCTTT,CASSLGHSNTEAFF
TRBD1,TRBJ2-5,once,TRBV5-1,TGCGCCAGCAGCTTCCGGACAGGGGGCGATGAGACCCAGTACTTC,CASSFRTGGDETQYF
.,TRBJ1-2,.,TRBV29-1,TGCAGCGTTGAAGATCTTCAGGGCCCTAAGATCCGGGGCTACACCTTC,CSVEDLQGPKIRGYTF